Each of the 14 T cell receptor beta chains below was sequenced from the same sample in a study of T cells in tuberculosis. As for time point: new active TB diagnosis, blood taken before or within 7 days of starting treatment. Only in-frame clones appear in the TCRdb table, and some are missing; sequencing was by immunoSEQ multiplex PCR. The sample lists more than 30,000 clones; roughly 88% were seen once. The sample in question was PBMCs, obtained at tuberculosis diagnosis. These TCRs come from an adult with tuberculosis.

The V call is TRBV9, the J call TRBJ1-1; D remains unclear. The germline CDR1 and CDR2 sequences are SGDLS and YYNGEE. The V and J ends lost 0 bases and 6 bases respectively, with 12 bases between them. This CDR3 is 14 amino acids long. Here the CDR3 DNA reads TGTGCCAGCAGCGTAGTGGTCGGGGAGTCTGAAGCTTTCTTT. Its translation is CASSVVVGESEAFF.

The V gene is TRBV6-6, the J gene TRBJ1-5; D is perhaps TRBD1 (6 bases). The V end lost 2 bases, the J end lost 4 bases, and 12 bases lay between the germline ends. Germline values: CDR1 MNHNY, CDR2 SVGAGI (reference sequence). The CDR3 covers 15 residues. The CDR3 DNA reads as TGTGCCAGCAGTTACAGGGCAGGGGTTAATCAGCCCCAGCATTTT. Its translation: CASSYRAGVNQPQHF.

The chain uses TRBV6-6 and TRBJ1-4; possible D gene TRBD1, 6 bases. Germline V gene data show CDR1 as MNHNY and CDR2 as SVGAGI (reference sequence). V gave up 2 bases and J gave up 7 bases, with 17 bases separating them. This CDR3 spans 16 amino acids. CDR3 in amino acids: CASSYVRGGQGEKLFF. The CDR3 DNA sequence: TGTGCCAGCAGTTACGTAAGGGGGGGGCAGGGTGAAAAACTGTTTTTT.

This clone was detected a few times. The gene calls are TRBV30 and TRBJ2-3, with 7 positions matching TRBD1. Germline values: CDR1 GTSNPN, CDR2 SVGIG (reference sequence). The CDR3 runs to 13 residues. J was trimmed by 6 bases and V by 5 bases; bases with no gene match: 8. The CDR3 nucleotides read TGTGCCTGGGAGACAGGGCTGGTTGATACGCAGTATTTT. Amino acids: CAWETGLVDTQYF. The full variable domain, with the rest looked up from reference TRBV30 and TRBJ2-3, is SQTIHQWPATLVQPVGSPLSLECTVEGTSNPNLYWYRQAAGRGLQLLFYSVGIGQISSEVPQNLSASRPQDRQFILSSKKLLLSDSGFYLCAWETGLVDTQYFGPGTRLTVL.

This rearrangement joins TRBV5-4 to TRBJ2-5, with D tentatively TRBD2 (6 bases). Germline-derived CDR1 and CDR2 are SGHNT and YYREEE (reference sequence). There are 15 residues in the CDR3. V shed 3 bases and J shed 2 bases, with 14 bases lying between them. The CDR3 spells CASSSGGDRQETQYF. The CDR3 DNA reads TGTGCCAGCAGCTCTGGAGGGGATAGGCAAGAGACCCAGTACTTC.

The chain has TRBV5-1 and TRBJ2-2; 10 bases agree with TRBD2. There are 18 residues in the CDR3. The junction had 9 bases not matched to a gene; V was cut back by 0 bases and J by 4 bases. Germline lookup yields CDR1 SGHRS and CDR2 YFSETQ. In DNA form, the CDR3 reads TGCGCCAGCAGCTTGGTCGCTAGCGGGAGTAGAGGCACCGGGGAGCTGTTTTTT. This encodes CASSLVASGSRGTGELFF.

The chain couples TRBV7-7 to TRBJ2-5; 15 nucleotides line up with TRBD2. Germline trimming cut 5 bases from V and 4 bases from J; bases unmatched to any gene: 5. Germline values: CDR1 SSHAT, CDR2 FNYEAQ (reference sequence). The length of the CDR3 is 16 residues. Here the CDR3 reads CASSTGLAGGRETQYF. CDR3 nucleotide sequence: TGTGCCAGCAGCACCGGACTAGCGGGGGGGCGAGAGACCCAGTACTTC.

This chain links TRBV30 with TRBJ1-6; the match to TRBD1 covers 11 bases. V lost 7 bases to trimming and J lost 9 bases; unmatched junction nucleotides: 5. Germline assignment: CDR1 GTSNPN and CDR2 SVGIG (reference sequence). The CDR3 totals 13 residues. CDR3: CASDRGLRSPLHF. The DNA for the CDR3 is TGTGCCTCGGACAGGGGGCTCCGTTCACCCCTCCACTTT. The full variable domain, with the rest looked up from reference TRBV30 and TRBJ1-6, is SQTIHQWPATLVQPVGSPLSLECTVEGTSNPNLYWYRQAAGRGLQLLFYSVGIGQISSEVPQNLSASRPQDRQFILSSKKLLLSDSGFYLCASDRGLRSPLHFGNGTRLTVT.

J is TRBJ1-5 and V is TRBV14; a possible D gene is TRBD1 (5 bases). Germline V lookup: CDR1 SGHDN, CDR2 FVKESK. This CDR3 region has 17 residues. Trimming shortened V by 4 bases and J by 4 bases, and 20 bases separated the two germline ends. Written as DNA, the CDR3 is TGTGCCAGCAGCCTCCACTTCAGGGCAGATCCAAATCAGCCCCAGCATTTT. Translated: CASSLHFRADPNQPQHF.

This chain uses TRBV23-1 with TRBJ2-3; TRBD2 is a possible D gene (7 bases). TRBV23-1 is filed as an ORF, its function uncertain. There are 19 residues in the CDR3. Trimming removed 1 base from V and 4 bases from J, with 24 bases in between. As DNA, the CDR3 is TGCGCCAGCAGTCAATTCCTCCGCCGAGGGGGGGAAACGGCAGATACGCAGTATTTT. Translating it yields CASSQFLRRGGETADTQYF.

As DNA, the CDR3 is TGTGCCAGCAGCTCAGGGGGTTGGGGGGCCGAAGAGACCCAGTACTTC. It translates to CASSSGGWGAEETQYF. The V gene is TRBV11-3, the J gene TRBJ2-5, with a tentative D call TRBD1 (7 bases). This CDR3 comprises 16 residues. Trimming stripped 4 bases from V and 3 bases from J, with 18 bases between. Germline V gene sequence: CDR1 SGHNT, CDR2 YENEEA. The variable domain in full, completed from reference TRBV11-3 and TRBJ2-5, reads EAGVVQSPRYKIIEKKQPVAFWCNPISGHNTLYWYLQNLGQGPELLIRYENEEAVDDSQLPKDRFSAERLKGVDSTLKIQPAELGDSAVYLCASSSGGWGAEETQYFGPGTRLLVL.

This clone was counted only a few times. The CDR3 loop reads CASSLWGADTQYF. CDR3 in DNA: TGCGCCAGCAGCTTGTGGGGGGCAGATACGCAGTATTTT. J is TRBJ2-3 and V is TRBV5-1; D is perhaps TRBD2 (6 bases). CDR1 is SGHRS, CDR2 YFSETQ, per germline. CDR3 size: 13 residues. Trimming cost V 1 base and J 4 bases, with 7 bases left between them.

J is TRBJ2-5 and V is TRBV29-1; tentatively, D is TRBD1 (5 bases). The CDR3 sequence is 14 residues long. The ends were cut back, 7 bases at V and 0 bases at J, with 15 bases in the middle. Per the germline V gene, CDR1 is SQVTM and CDR2 is ANQGSEA. The CDR3 nucleotides read TGCAGCGCCTCTGCCAGGGAACACCAAGAGACCCAGTACTTC. Protein sequence: CSASAREHQETQYF.

This clone was picked up one time. The chain's CDR3 is CASSSEQGSYNEQFF. The CDR3 DNA sequence: TGTGCCAGCAGCTCCGAACAGGGGTCGTACAATGAGCAGTTCTTC. The V call is TRBV7-7, the J call TRBJ2-1; TRBD1 matches 7 bases. There are 15 residues in the CDR3. Germline values: CDR1 SSHAT, CDR2 FNYEAQ (reference sequence). J was trimmed by 4 bases and V by 4 bases; bases with no gene match: 7.